These 14 T cell receptor beta chains originate from one sample sequenced in a study of T cell changes during pregnancy in multiple sclerosis. The table came from immunoSEQ multiplex PCR; TCRdb's copy has only in-frame clones and leaves some out. The sample has more than 85,000 clones; 93% are singletons. The input for sequencing was peripheral blood, taken in the third trimester of pregnancy. The receptors here all came from a female donor in good health, enrolled as a control in a pregnancy study.

The genes are TRBV28 and TRBJ2-1; weak D call: TRBD2 (6 bases). This CDR3 has 18 residues. Germline-derived CDR1 and CDR2 are MDHEN and SYDVKM. The V end lost 8 bases, the J end lost 3 bases, and 26 bases lay between the germline ends. In DNA form, the CDR3 reads TGTGCCAGCTGGGCGATAGGAGGGCCTTCGACGATCTACAATGAGCAGTTCTTC. Translation gives CASWAIGGPSTIYNEQFF.

J is TRBJ1-4 and V is TRBV6-6, with D tentatively TRBD1 (6 bases). V lost 0 bases and J 5 bases, leaving 10 bases between the germline ends. This CDR3 spans 15 amino acids. Germline lookup yields CDR1 MNHNY and CDR2 SVGAGI (reference sequence). CDR3 DNA: TGTGCCAGCAGTTACTCGCTGGACAGAAATGAAAAACTGTTTTTT. Its translation is CASSYSLDRNEKLFF.

V and J are TRBV28 and TRBJ1-2; possibly TRBD1 for D (6 bases). CDR1 and CDR2 from the germline V gene are MDHEN and SYDVKM. The V end lost 10 bases, the J end lost 8 bases, and 17 bases lay between the germline ends. This CDR3 has 12 residues. CDR3 region: CATRGGVGGYTF. CDR3 DNA sequence: TGTGCCACCCGAGGGGGGGTTGGCGGCTACACCTTC.

The V and J genes are TRBV5-4 and TRBJ2-7; the D gene is possibly TRBD1 (6 bases). The length of the CDR3 is 12 residues. V was cut by 3 bases and J by 10 bases, with 14 bases left in between. Germline V gene sequence: CDR1 SGHNT, CDR2 YYREEE (reference sequence). CDR3 nucleotide sequence: TGTGCCAGCAGCTGGCCGGGACAAAGTCAGTACTTC. Protein: CASSWPGQSQYF.

The chain uses TRBV4-2 and TRBJ2-1; 8 bases line up with TRBD2. This CDR3 comprises 13 residues. The V segment lost 4 bases and the J segment 9 bases; nucleotides outside the gene matches: 5. Germline-derived CDR1 and CDR2 are LGHNA and YNFKEQ. The CDR3 DNA reads TGTGCCAGCAGCCCAGCGGGAGTCGGTGAGCAGTTCTTC. Its translation is CASSPAGVGEQFF.

The chain employs TRBV2 and TRBJ2-5; 7 bases match TRBD1. V was clipped by 8 bases and J by 4 bases; unmatched bases: 10. Germline-derived CDR1 and CDR2 are SNHLY and FYNNEI. The CDR3 runs to 14 residues. CDR3 in amino acids: CASGREQGTETQYF. The CDR3 coding sequence is TGTGCCAGCGGCCGAGAACAGGGGACAGAGACCCAGTACTTC.

The rearrangement joins TRBV6-1 to TRBJ2-1; tentatively, D is TRBD2 (5 bases). Germline values: CDR1 MNHNS, CDR2 SASEGT. CDR3 length: 15 residues. V dropped 1 base and J dropped 3 bases, with 10 bases sitting between them. CDR3 in amino acids: CASSEELAIYNEQFF. The CDR3 nucleotides read TGTGCCAGCAGTGAAGAGCTAGCTATCTACAATGAGCAGTTCTTC.

This chain uses TRBV6-4 with TRBJ1-1, with D perhaps TRBD1 (5 bases). CDR1 and CDR2 (germline): MRHNA, SNTAGT. V gave up 8 bases and J gave up 0 bases, with 10 bases separating them. The CDR3 sequence is 13 residues long. The CDR3 loop reads CASSTAMNTEAFF. As DNA, the CDR3 is TGTGCCAGCTCGACAGCTATGAACACTGAAGCTTTCTTT.

The J gene is TRBJ1-3, the V gene TRBV4-1; tentative D call: TRBD1 (6 bases). Per germline, CDR1 MGHRA and CDR2 YSYEKL. There are 16 residues in the CDR3. Between the trimmed V and J ends, which lost 3 bases and 8 bases, there was a span of 20 bases. The CDR3 region has the DNA TGCGCCAGCAGCCAGGCTCGGACAGAAGCCAGGGACACCATATATTTT. Amino acids: CASSQARTEARDTIYF.

The rearrangement uses TRBV5-4 and TRBJ2-3, with 7 nucleotides matching TRBD1. CDR1 is SGHNT and CDR2 is YYREEE in the germline V gene (reference sequence). This CDR3 is built from 14 residues. V was clipped by 4 bases and J by 4 bases; unmatched bases: 6. In DNA, the CDR3 is TGTGCCAGCAGCCCACAGGGGAAGGCAGATACGCAGTATTTT. Encoded protein: CASSPQGKADTQYF.

This chain uses TRBV28 with TRBJ2-2; TRBD1 might be the D (7 bases). Germline assignment: CDR1 MDHEN and CDR2 SYDVKM. This CDR3 contains 13 residues. Trimming stripped 6 bases from V and 3 bases from J, with 8 bases between. The CDR3 region is CASSRGDTGELFF. CDR3 bases: TGTGCCAGCAGCAGGGGGGACACCGGGGAGCTGTTTTTT.

The V call is TRBV9, the J call TRBJ1-1; TRBD1 agrees at 7 bases. The germline CDR1 and CDR2 sequences are SGDLS and YYNGEE. The CDR3 loop spans 15 amino acids. The trim removed 2 bases at V and 3 bases at J, leaving 7 bases unmatched. The CDR3: CASSVTGAMDTEAFF. The DNA for the CDR3 is TGTGCCAGCAGCGTCACAGGGGCGATGGACACTGAAGCTTTCTTT.

Comments on this clone: One end of the junction varies from germline; a read error may be responsible. The chain uses TRBV28 and TRBJ1-4; TRBD1 aligns across 7 bases. The CDR3 extends over 16 amino acids. Germline V lookup: CDR1 MDHEN, CDR2 SYDVKM. CDR3 loop: CASSLLSGTDNEKLFF. In nucleotides, the CDR3 is TGTGCCAGCAGCTTATTATCCGGGACAGATAATGAAAAACTGTTTTTT.

This chain uses TRBV30 with TRBJ2-7; tentative D call: TRBD2 (6 bases). This CDR3 has 14 residues. V dropped 1 base and J dropped 2 bases, with 12 bases sitting between them. CDR1 and CDR2 (germline): GTSNPN, SVGIG (reference sequence). The CDR3 nucleotides are TGTGCCTGGAGTGAGTCACGACTAGCCTACGAGCAGTACTTC. It specifies CAWSESRLAYEQYF.